The 23 T cell receptor beta chains presented below share a single source sample, sequenced in a study of shared clonotypes between healthy human individuals. Libraries were prepared by immunoSEQ multiplex PCR; TCRdb keeps only in-frame clonotypes and omits some of them. The table lists more than 1.2 million clones, about 98.5% of them singletons, with around 0.38% in the top ten. Material: naive CD4+ T cells sorted from blood. Sample subset: CD45RA+ positively selected. All receptors come from a young man in good health.

The chain combines TRBV27 with TRBJ2-3; no firm D call. V was pared by 5 bases and J by 4 bases, with 7 bases between. The germline V gene has CDR1 MNHEY and CDR2 SMNVEV (reference sequence). The CDR3 runs to 12 residues. The CDR3 region is CASSPKPDTQYF. The CDR3 DNA sequence: TGTGCCAGCAGTCCGAAACCAGATACGCAGTATTTT.

This rearrangement joins TRBV5-1 to TRBJ1-4; unclear D gene. V was cut by 5 bases and J by 0 bases, with 14 bases left in between. Germline CDR1 SGHRS, CDR2 YFSETQ. This CDR3 spans 16 amino acids. CDR3 protein: CASRPSGRATNEKLFF. The CDR3 nucleotides are TGCGCCAGCAGACCTTCTGGGAGAGCAACTAATGAAAAACTGTTTTTT.

The CDR3 sequence is CASSLGRWGTSGKAEQYF. The CDR3 DNA reads as TGTGCCAGCAGCTTAGGACGATGGGGGACTAGCGGGAAGGCCGAGCAGTACTTC. The chain combines TRBV11-3 with TRBJ2-7, with 13 bases aligning to TRBD2. CDR1 is SGHNT, CDR2 YENEEA, per germline. Trimming removed 1 base from V and 6 bases from J; junction bases left unmatched: 12. The CDR3 covers 18 residues. Complete variable domain (other parts from reference TRBV11-3 and TRBJ2-7): EAGVVQSPRYKIIEKKQPVAFWCNPISGHNTLYWYLQNLGQGPELLIRYENEEAVDDSQLPKDRFSAERLKGVDSTLKIQPAELGDSAVYLCASSLGRWGTSGKAEQYFGPGTRLTVT.

The rearrangement joins TRBV13 to TRBJ2-1; a possible D gene is TRBD2 (5 bases). CDR1 is PRHDT, CDR2 FYEKMQ, per germline (reference sequence). CDR3 size: 14 residues. V was cut by 2 bases and J by 2 bases, with 7 bases left in between. The CDR3 reads CASSLIGAYNEQFF. CDR3 in DNA: TGTGCCAGCAGCTTAATCGGGGCCTACAATGAGCAGTTCTTC. The whole variable domain, remainder taken from reference TRBV13 and TRBJ2-1, is AAGVIQSPRHLIKEKRETATLKCYPIPRHDTVYWYQQGPGQDPQFLISFYEKMQSDKGSIPDRFSAQQFSDYHSELNMSSLELGDSALYFCASSLIGAYNEQFFGPGTRLTVL.

The CDR3 here is CASSPGRQGTDTQYF. In nucleotides, the CDR3 is TGTGCCAGCAGCCCAGGCCGTCAGGGCACAGATACGCAGTATTTT. This chain uses TRBV5-4 with TRBJ2-3, with D uncertain. The V end was cut by 4 bases, the J end by 1 base, with 13 bases between. The CDR3 spans 15 residues. The germline CDR1 and CDR2 sequences are SGHNT and YYREEE (reference sequence).

The J gene is TRBJ2-1, the V gene TRBV6-1, with a possible D match to TRBD2 (6 bases). V was pared by 7 bases and J by 4 bases, with 14 bases between. The CDR3 runs 14 residues. Germline CDR1 MNHNS, CDR2 SASEGT. The CDR3 reads CASMGIAVYNEQFF. CDR3 nucleotides: TGTGCCAGCATGGGGATAGCGGTATACAATGAGCAGTTCTTC.

The chain carries TRBV6-1 and TRBJ2-2; 8 bases are a match to TRBD1. The CDR3 covers 16 residues. In germline, CDR1 is MNHNS, CDR2 SASEGT. Trimming cost V 2 bases and J 7 bases; bases outside gene matches: 9. CDR3 in amino acids: CASSEWPGGLIGELFF. For the CDR3, the DNA is TGTGCCAGCAGTGAATGGCCAGGGGGCCTGATCGGGGAGCTGTTTTTT.

The chain carries TRBV5-1 and TRBJ2-1; no clear D. V shed 2 bases and J shed 4 bases, with 4 bases lying between them. Germline loops: CDR1 SGHRS, CDR2 YFSETQ. This CDR3 is built from 12 residues. CDR3 DNA: TGCGCCAGCAGCTTCGGTTACAATGAGCAGTTCTTC. It codes for CASSFGYNEQFF.

The chain employs TRBV11-2 and TRBJ2-1; 8 nucleotides match TRBD2. V shed 4 bases and J 2 bases; nucleotides not matched to a gene: 10. This CDR3 is 17 amino acids long. Germline-derived CDR1 and CDR2 are SGHAT and FQNNGV. The CDR3 region is CASSSQRAGAPYNEQFF. As DNA, the CDR3 is TGTGCCAGCAGCTCACAGAGAGCGGGGGCTCCCTACAATGAGCAGTTCTTC.

The V and J genes are TRBV7-2 and TRBJ1-4; D is uncertain. Between the trimmed V and J ends, which lost 5 bases and 8 bases, there was a span of 6 bases. The length of the CDR3 is 11 residues. CDR1 SGHTA and CDR2 FQGNSA come from the germline V gene. The CDR3 nucleotides are TGTGCCAGCAGCCGTGACGAAAAACTGTTTTTT. This encodes CASSRDEKLFF.

This rearrangement joins TRBV15 to TRBJ2-3; D ambiguous. There are 15 residues in the CDR3. Germline V lookup: CDR1 LNHNV, CDR2 YYDKDF (reference sequence). The V and J ends lost 0 bases and 2 bases respectively, with 9 bases between them. The CDR3 loop reads CATSRDPRTTDTQYF. CDR3 bases: TGTGCCACCAGCAGAGATCCGCGGACCACAGATACGCAGTATTTT.

The chain recombines TRBV30 with TRBJ1-1; D not resolved. This CDR3 region has 12 residues. Per germline, CDR1 GTSNPN and CDR2 SVGIG (reference sequence). Trimming took 3 bases from V and 0 from J, leaving 5 bases between them. Here the CDR3 DNA reads TGTGCCTGGAGGAAGATGAACACTGAAGCTTTCTTT. Its translation: CAWRKMNTEAFF.

This rearrangement joins TRBV7-8 to TRBJ2-3, with 8 bases fitting TRBD2. V lost 4 bases and J lost 3; bases outside the gene matches: 15. Germline CDR1 SGHVS, CDR2 FQNEAQ. CDR3 size: 18 residues. CDR3 region: CASSSGLASLRSTDTQYF. The DNA for the CDR3 is TGTGCCAGCAGCTCCGGACTAGCTTCACTACGTTCGACAGATACGCAGTATTTT.

CDR3 region: CASSYAGGASYEQYF. DNA for the CDR3: TGTGCCAGCAGTTACGCGGGGGGCGCTTCCTACGAGCAGTACTTC. This chain connects TRBV6-5 to TRBJ2-7; the match to TRBD2 covers 8 bases. The CDR3 consists of 15 residues. The V gene's germline CDR1 is MNHEY and CDR2 SVGAGI. Losses at the gene ends were 2 bases for V and 1 base for J; bases not matched to a gene: 4.

The V gene is TRBV5-8, the J gene TRBJ1-5; possibly TRBD1 for D (6 bases). V was shortened by 3 bases and J by 4 bases, with 11 bases between the two germline ends. The CDR3 loop spans 14 amino acids. From germline, CDR1 is SGHTS and CDR2 YDEGEE. The CDR3 DNA reads TGTGCCAGCAGCTCGATTAGGGGGAATCAGCCCCAGCATTTT. It encodes CASSSIRGNQPQHF.

This chain joins TRBV28 and TRBJ2-3, with TRBD2 matching over 12 bases. The germline V gene has CDR1 MDHEN and CDR2 SYDVKM. This CDR3 spans 19 amino acids. The ends lost 6 bases at V and 0 bases at J; junction bases unmatched: 13. CDR3 DNA: TGTGCCAGCAGGCGCGCTTACCGGACTAGCGGGGATAGCACAGATACGCAGTATTTT. Its translation is CASRRAYRTSGDSTDTQYF.

The chain couples TRBV6-6 to TRBJ2-3, with no clear D. This CDR3 comprises 14 residues. V was pared by 2 bases and J by 0 bases, with 6 bases between. Germline CDR1 is MNHNY and CDR2 is SVGAGI (reference sequence). The CDR3 loop is CASSYVGSTDTQYF. The CDR3, as DNA: TGTGCCAGCAGTTACGTCGGTAGCACAGATACGCAGTATTTT.

The rearrangement uses TRBV21-1 and TRBJ2-2; no DNA check was done on the table's D call, TRBD2. TRBV21-1 is reported as a pseudogene. This CDR3 has 18 residues. In DNA, the CDR3 is TGTGCCAGCAGCAAAACGGCTAGCGGGAGGAAGGACACCGGGGAGCTGTTTTTT. This translates into CASSKTASGRKDTGELFF.

The J gene is TRBJ2-5, the V gene TRBV5-1, with TRBD1 matching 8 bases. The trim removed 7 bases at V and 5 bases at J, leaving 13 bases unmatched. The germline CDR1 and CDR2 sequences are SGHRS and YFSETQ. The CDR3 consists of 15 residues. CDR3 coding DNA: TGCGCCAGCGGTTTTATGCAGACAGGGGCGGAGACCCAGTACTTC. Translation: CASGFMQTGAETQYF.

The V call is TRBV28, the J call TRBJ1-1; D not certain. There are 13 residues in the CDR3. Germline CDR1 MDHEN, CDR2 SYDVKM. V was pared by 3 bases and J by 1 base, with 6 bases between. The CDR3 reads CASSFNRNTEAFF. CDR3 sequence (DNA): TGTGCCAGCAGTTTTAACAGGAACACTGAAGCTTTCTTT.

Concerning this clone: This CDR3 is also generated by other DNA sequences in the sample. This chain uses TRBV7-2 with TRBJ2-1, with D hard to call. The germline V and J ends were trimmed by 1 base and 3 bases, with 1 base remaining between them. The CDR3 contains 12 residues. CDR1 and CDR2 (germline): SGHTA, FQGNSA. The CDR3 region is CASSLGYNEQFF. The CDR3 coding sequence is TGTGCCAGCAGCTTAGGCTACAATGAGCAGTTCTTC.

As to this clone: In the same sample, other DNA sequences code for this CDR3. The rearrangement links TRBV18 to TRBJ1-1; no firm D call. Trimming removed 2 bases from V and 0 bases from J, with 7 bases in between. The CDR3 has 14 amino acids. Germline V CDR1 and CDR2: KGHSH, LQKENI. CDR3 sequence (DNA): TGTGCCAGCTCACCAGGGAGGGTGAACACTGAAGCTTTCTTT. It yields the protein CASSPGRVNTEAFF.

The CDR3 sequence: CASSVAGGLGNTIYF. The CDR3 DNA is TGTGCCAGCAGCGTAGCAGGGGGGCTTGGAAACACCATATATTTT. The V call is TRBV9, the J call TRBJ1-3, with 7 bases matching TRBD1. J was trimmed by 3 bases and V by 0 bases; bases with no gene match: 3. Germline values: CDR1 SGDLS, CDR2 YYNGEE. The CDR3 runs 15 residues.